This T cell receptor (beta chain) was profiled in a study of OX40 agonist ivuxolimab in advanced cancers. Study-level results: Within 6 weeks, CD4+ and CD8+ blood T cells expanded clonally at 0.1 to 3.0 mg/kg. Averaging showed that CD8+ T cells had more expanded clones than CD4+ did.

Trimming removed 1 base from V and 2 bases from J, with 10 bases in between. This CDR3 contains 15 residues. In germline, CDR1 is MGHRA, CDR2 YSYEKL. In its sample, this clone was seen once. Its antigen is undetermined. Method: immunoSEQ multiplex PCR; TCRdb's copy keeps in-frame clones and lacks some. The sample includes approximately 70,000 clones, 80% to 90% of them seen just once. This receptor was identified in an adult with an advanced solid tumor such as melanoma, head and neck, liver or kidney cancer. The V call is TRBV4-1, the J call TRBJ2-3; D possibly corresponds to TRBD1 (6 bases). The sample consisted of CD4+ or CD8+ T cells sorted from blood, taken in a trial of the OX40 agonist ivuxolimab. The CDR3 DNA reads TGCGCCAGCAGCCAAGGACCAGGGGCCACAGATACGCAGTATTTT. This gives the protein CASSQGPGATDTQYF.